This T cell receptor beta chain was captured in a study of blood T cell repertoires in COVID-19. Turning to the study itself: Acute and convalescent COVID-19 samples came from the United States, Italy and Spain.

Original data processing: It was from reference gene primer amplification that nucleated cell counts were estimated. Clones were read by immunoSEQ multiplex PCR, and TCRdb kept only the in-frame ones, dropping some. V, J and clone size are those of that table, while D and trimming were read from the DNA. Among 200,000 to 250,000 clones listed, approximately 88% were seen once. V trimming: 1 base; J trimming: 8 bases; junction bases outside the gene matches: 7. The CDR3 totals 14 residues. CDR1 is SEHNR and CDR2 is FQNEAQ in the germline V gene (reference sequence). The chain uses TRBV7-9 and TRBJ1-2; 7 bases agree with TRBD1. This TCR was recovered from a woman aged 25-40 years who had been exposed to COVID-19. The specimen was PBMCs or T cells enriched from blood (not recorded which). CDR3 DNA sequence: TGTGCCAGCAGCTTAGAGGGGGCGCTAGACGGCTACACCTTC. Encoded protein: CASSLEGALDGYTF.